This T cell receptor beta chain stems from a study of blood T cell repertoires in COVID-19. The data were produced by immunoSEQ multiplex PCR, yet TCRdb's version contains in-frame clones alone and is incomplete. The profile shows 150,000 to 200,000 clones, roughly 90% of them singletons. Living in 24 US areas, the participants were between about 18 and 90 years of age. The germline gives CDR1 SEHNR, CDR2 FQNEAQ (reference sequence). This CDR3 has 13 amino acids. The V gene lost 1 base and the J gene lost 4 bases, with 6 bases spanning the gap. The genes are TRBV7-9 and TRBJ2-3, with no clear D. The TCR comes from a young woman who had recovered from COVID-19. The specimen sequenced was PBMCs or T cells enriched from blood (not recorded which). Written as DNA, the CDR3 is TGTGCCAGCAGCTTAGACCCGGCAGATACGCAGTATTTT. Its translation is CASSLDPADTQYF.